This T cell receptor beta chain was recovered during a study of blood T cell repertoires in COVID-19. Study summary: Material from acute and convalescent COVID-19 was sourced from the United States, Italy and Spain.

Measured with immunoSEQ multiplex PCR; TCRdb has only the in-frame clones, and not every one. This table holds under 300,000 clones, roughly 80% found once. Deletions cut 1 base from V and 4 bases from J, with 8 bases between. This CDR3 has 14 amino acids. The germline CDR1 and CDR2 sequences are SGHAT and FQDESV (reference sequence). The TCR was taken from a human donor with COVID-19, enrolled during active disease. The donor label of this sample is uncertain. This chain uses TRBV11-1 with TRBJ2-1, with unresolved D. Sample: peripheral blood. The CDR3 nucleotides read TGTGCCAGCAGCTTAGTCACAAATTACAATGAGCAGTTCTTC. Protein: CASSLVTNYNEQFF.